The following is a T cell receptor beta chain sequence with its context. Its antigen is undetermined. The data were produced by immunoSEQ multiplex PCR, yet TCRdb's version contains in-frame clones alone and is incomplete. The sample comprises about 200,000 clones, around 88% of which are singletons, and about 7.2% rests with the top ten. The sample originates from a study of T cell responses to AZD1222 COVID-19 vaccine. Study summary: Pooling was applied to second doses at about 4 or about 12 weeks.

The study, taken as a whole, reports: Possibly, clonal diversity was underestimated; donors were largely white British and included more females.

The receptor comes from an adult in good health. Sequences were derived from peripheral blood, sampled on day 0 of AZD1222 vaccination.

CDR3 amino acids: CATFRGLHYNSPLHF. CDR3 bases: TGTGCCACTTTCAGGGGCCTACATTATAATTCACCCCTCCACTTT. V and J are TRBV24-1 and TRBJ1-6, with a possible D match to TRBD1 (6 bases). CDR1 and CDR2 (germline): KGHDR, SFDVKD. The CDR3 is 15 residues long. The ends were cut back, 10 bases at V and 4 bases at J, with 16 bases in the middle.